This TCR beta chain was sequenced for a study of shared clonotypes between healthy human individuals (dated by TCRdb to about 2020). Study-level background: A couple of women and a few men aged 18 to 49 years were included in the cohort. Per donor, three plates each were used for CD4 naive and CD4 memory, two for CD8 naive, and one for CD8 memory. Blood TCR repertoires of five healthy adults were deeply sequenced to estimate repertoire size and the extent of clonotype sharing between individuals. Different laboratories and diverse techniques were used to prepare libraries and sequence TCR repertoires, to increase sequencing depth and limit assay-specific biases. Per donor, leukapheresis produced somewhere between about 0.8 and 9.5 billion PBMCs.

Donors were healthy HIV-negative adults with no recently reported acute infections or vaccinations. Every donor was a Caucasian adult living in Nashville, Tennessee, USA. CD4+ T cells were enriched by magnetic negative selection, after which naive cells were positively selected on CD45RA and the negative fraction was taken as the memory subset. After blood collection by leukapheresis, PBMCs were isolated using Ficoll-Histopaque density gradient centrifugation and then cryopreserved in the vapor phase of liquid nitrogen. Purity and quantity of every magnetically sorted T cell population were checked by analytical flow cytometry. Each sorted fraction had its genomic DNA isolated and then quantified by UV absorbance on a Nanodrop 2000c. CDR1 and CDR2 were assigned from the germline V gene (reference sequence) as SGHNT and YYREEE. V is shortened by 6 bases, J by 0 bases, and the region joining them spans 18 bases. Taken from cysteine to phenylalanine, the CDR3 has 16 residues. This entry keeps only the CDR3 DNA: 48 bases, framed from base 1.

Using the deep immunoSEQ assay, TCR CDR3 regions were amplified from genomic DNA by multiplex PCR. For each cell subset, the extracted genomic DNA was distributed evenly across all wells of several immunoSEQ 96-well plates, and each plate served as one replicate. Each replicate PCR for sorted subsets received around 210 ng genomic DNA, equal to about 30,000 T cell genomes. The purified libraries were quantified using a Qubit 3.0 fluorometer, sized with a Bioanalyzer 2100, and then quantified again using the KAPA Library Quantification kit. A separate single-read 150-cycle Illumina NextSeq 550 flow cell was used to sequence each immunoSEQ 96-well plate. Per the original workflow: Because the immunoSEQ output included only junctional sequences and no quality scores, the filtering could not be the same as the filtering used for full-length reads. Sequences were annotated with PyIR, a Python wrapper for IgBLAST v1.9, and V/J genes and CDR3 were assigned using IMGT germline references. Reads were removed for weak V/J assignments (E-value above 1e-6), missing CDR3, stop codons, out-of-frame junctions, or ambiguous translated residues. V3J clonotypes were defined as sequences sharing an identical inferred V gene, J gene, and CDR3 amino acid sequence. To compute the percentage overlap between repertoires, the number of shared unique clonotypes was divided by the size of the smaller repertoire. RTK rarefaction, the Chao1 estimator, and Recon v2.1 estimates of unobserved clonotypes were used to assess repertoire richness. Generation probabilities were computed with OLGA for all TCRbeta clonotypes obtained by the gDNA method from several donors. This is the immuneACCESS table as TCRdb keeps it, with only in-frame sequences that have V and J called. A part of the clones is gone; compared with another copy, unresolved V genes explain less than half, and the rest is unexplained. The DNA gave D and trimming, while V, J and clone size come from that table. For this sample there are 850,000 to 1,200,000 clones; about 74% appear just once. The ten biggest clones cover approximately 1.5% of the sample.

Overall study results and their limits: Across several donors, approximately 5% of naive CD4, approximately 3.6% of naive CD8, approximately 2.5% of memory CD4, and about 0.4% of memory CD8 clonotypes were shared. Larger estimated clonotype richness was generally found for naive subsets than for memory subsets. Even with the large sequencing depth, rarefaction of the sorted-subset datasets indicated that sequencing was incomplete. The genetic and exposure-history diversity represented was limited by the small number of donors. Based on pairwise subsampling, the degree of clonotype sharing among donors was expected to be affected by sequencing depth. Sampling was restricted to blood, and TCR repertoires in tissue are likely to differ from TCR repertoires in blood. Higher generation probabilities were observed for clonotypes shared by all four sorted-subset donors than for non-shared clonotypes.

Comment on this clone: The antigen it binds to is not known. Per-base qualities were not stored, and no clone one base away is much larger.

Here the chain combines TRBV5-4 and TRBJ1-1, with the D gene call left open. Sequencing was carried out using memory CD4+ T cells sorted from blood. The sample's cell subset or site, from its label and the paper: CD45RA-negative fraction. The clonotype originates from a man between 18 and 29 years old in good health. This receptor has the CDR3 CASNPWGLLMNTEAFF. Here is the DNA: TGTGCCAGCAACCCCTGGGGATTACTGATGAACACTGAAGCTTTCTTT.